The 4 T cell receptor beta chains listed next were all sequenced from one sample in a study of blood T cells in healthy people across ages. Using a J-beta primer mix together with a sample-barcoded 5' primer, a second PCR was run for roughly 7 to 12 cycles. TCRdb ran MiXCR on the 5' RACE reads and lists one entry per CDR3 protein. The profile shows 700,000 to 900,000 distinct CDR3 sequences, around a quarter of them singletons. A further study also used this sample, focusing on T cells of mothers and their children.

Sequenced sample: blood. The receptors originated from a boy between 5 and 17 years old in good health.

The chain couples TRBV20-1 to TRBJ1-4, with D hard to call. Germline CDR1 is DFQATT and CDR2 is SNEGSKA (reference sequence). Trimming removed 1 base from V and 7 bases from J, with 13 bases in between. The CDR3 loop spans 14 amino acids. CDR3 nucleotides: TGCAGTGCTAGAGTCTCTAAGGCTGGTGAAAAACTGTTTTTT. It yields the protein CSARVSKAGEKLFF.

The chain joins TRBV6-1 to TRBJ2-7; D possibly corresponds to TRBD2 (7 bases). There are 14 residues in the CDR3. Germline assignment: CDR1 MNHNS and CDR2 SASEGT. The V gene lost 3 bases and the J gene lost 4 bases, with 13 bases spanning the gap. The CDR3 protein is CASSDGGHRYEQYF. CDR3 bases: TGTGCCAGCAGTGACGGGGGGCACAGGTACGAGCAGTACTTC.

The rearrangement joins TRBV29-1 to TRBJ1-4, with D possibly TRBD1 on 5 matching bases. The CDR3 is 13 amino acids. Germline CDR1 is SQVTM and CDR2 is ANQGSEA. Trimming took 6 bases from V and 8 from J, leaving 16 bases between them. The CDR3 spells CSVVRLRDEKLFF. CDR3 nucleotides: TGCAGCGTCGTTAGATTGAGGGACGAAAAACTGTTTTTT. Full variable domain (rest looked up from reference TRBV29-1 and TRBJ1-4): SAVISQKPSRDICQRGTSLTIQCQVDSQVTMMFWYRQQPGQSLTLIATANQGSEATYESGFVIDKFPISRPNLTFSTLTVSNMSPEDSSIYLCSVVRLRDEKLFFGSGTQLSVL.

Regarding this clonotype: A junction boundary mismatches the germline segment, possibly from a read error. This sequence joins TRBV4-1 and TRBJ2-7; D is undetermined. There are 15 residues in the CDR3. Germline V CDR1 and CDR2: MGHRA, YSYEKL. CDR3 protein: CASSQTPAVSYEQYF. The DNA for the CDR3 is TGCGCCAGCAGCCAAACCCCAGCAGTCTCCTACGAGCAATACTTC.